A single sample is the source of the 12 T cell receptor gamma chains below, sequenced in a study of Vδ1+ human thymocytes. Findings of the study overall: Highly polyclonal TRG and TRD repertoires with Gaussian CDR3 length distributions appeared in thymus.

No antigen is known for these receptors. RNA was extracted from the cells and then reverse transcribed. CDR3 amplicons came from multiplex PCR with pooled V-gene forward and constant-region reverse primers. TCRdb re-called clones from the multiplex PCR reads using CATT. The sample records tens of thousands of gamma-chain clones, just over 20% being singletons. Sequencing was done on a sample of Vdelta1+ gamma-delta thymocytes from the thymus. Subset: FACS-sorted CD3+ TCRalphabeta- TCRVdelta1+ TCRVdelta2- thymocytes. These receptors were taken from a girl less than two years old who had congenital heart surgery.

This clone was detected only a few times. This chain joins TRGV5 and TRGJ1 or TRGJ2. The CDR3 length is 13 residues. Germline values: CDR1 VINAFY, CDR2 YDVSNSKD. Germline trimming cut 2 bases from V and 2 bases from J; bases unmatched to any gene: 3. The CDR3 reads CATWDIHYYKKLF. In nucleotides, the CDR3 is TGTGCCACCTGGGACATCCATTATTATAAGAAACTCTTT.

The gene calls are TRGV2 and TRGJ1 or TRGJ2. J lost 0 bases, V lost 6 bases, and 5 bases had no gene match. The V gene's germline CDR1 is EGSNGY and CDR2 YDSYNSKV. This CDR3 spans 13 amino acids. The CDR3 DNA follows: TGTGCCACCTGGAACTCGAATTATTATAAGAAACTCTTT. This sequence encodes CATWNSNYYKKLF.

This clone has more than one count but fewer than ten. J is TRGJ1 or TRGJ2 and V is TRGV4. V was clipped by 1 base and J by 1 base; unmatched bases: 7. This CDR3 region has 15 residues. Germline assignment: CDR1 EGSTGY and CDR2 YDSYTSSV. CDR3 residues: CATWDGHENYYKKLF. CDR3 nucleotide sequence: TGTGCCACCTGGGATGGACACGAAAATTATTATAAGAAACTCTTT.

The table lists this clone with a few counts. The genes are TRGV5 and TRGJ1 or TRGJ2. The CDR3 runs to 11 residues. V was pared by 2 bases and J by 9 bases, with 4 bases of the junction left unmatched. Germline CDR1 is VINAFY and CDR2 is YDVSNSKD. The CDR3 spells CATWDTAKKLF. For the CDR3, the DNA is TGTGCCACCTGGGACACTGCTAAGAAACTCTTT.

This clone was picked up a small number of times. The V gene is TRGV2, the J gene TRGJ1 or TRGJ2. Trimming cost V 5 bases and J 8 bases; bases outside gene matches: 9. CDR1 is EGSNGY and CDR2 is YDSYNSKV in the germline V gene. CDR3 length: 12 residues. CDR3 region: CATWVGLDKKLF. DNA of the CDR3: TGTGCCACCTGGGTCGGTCTAGATAAGAAACTCTTT.

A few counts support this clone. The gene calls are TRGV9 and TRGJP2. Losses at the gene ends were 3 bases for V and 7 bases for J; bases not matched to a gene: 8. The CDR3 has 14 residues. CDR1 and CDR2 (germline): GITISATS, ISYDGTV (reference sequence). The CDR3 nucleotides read TGTGCCTTGTGGGAGTCCTTTCCTGATTGGATCAAGACGTTT. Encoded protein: CALWESFPDWIKTF.

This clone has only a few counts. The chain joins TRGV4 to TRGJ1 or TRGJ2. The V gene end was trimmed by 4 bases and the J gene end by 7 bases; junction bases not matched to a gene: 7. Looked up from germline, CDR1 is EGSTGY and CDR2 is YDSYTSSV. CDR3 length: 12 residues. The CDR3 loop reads CATWEGQYKKLF. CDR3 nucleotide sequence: TGTGCCACCTGGGAGGGACAATATAAGAAACTCTTT.

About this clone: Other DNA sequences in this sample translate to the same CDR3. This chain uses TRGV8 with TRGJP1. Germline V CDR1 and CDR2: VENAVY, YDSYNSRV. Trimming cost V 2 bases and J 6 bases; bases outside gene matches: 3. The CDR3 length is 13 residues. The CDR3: CATWDISGWFKIF. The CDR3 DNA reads TGTGCCACCTGGGATATATCTGGTTGGTTCAAGATATTT.

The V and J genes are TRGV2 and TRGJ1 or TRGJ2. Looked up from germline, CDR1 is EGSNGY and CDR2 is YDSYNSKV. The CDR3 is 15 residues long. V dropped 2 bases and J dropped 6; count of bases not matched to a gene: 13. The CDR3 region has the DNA TGTGCCACCTGGGACGTTGGAGGTGTTTTTTATAAGAAACTCTTT. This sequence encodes CATWDVGGVFYKKLF.

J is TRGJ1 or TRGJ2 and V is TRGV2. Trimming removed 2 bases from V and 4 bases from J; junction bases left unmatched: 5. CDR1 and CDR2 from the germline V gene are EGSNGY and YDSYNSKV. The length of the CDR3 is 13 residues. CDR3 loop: CATWDAGYYKKLF. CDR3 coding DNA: TGTGCCACCTGGGACGCGGGCTATTATAAGAAACTCTTT.

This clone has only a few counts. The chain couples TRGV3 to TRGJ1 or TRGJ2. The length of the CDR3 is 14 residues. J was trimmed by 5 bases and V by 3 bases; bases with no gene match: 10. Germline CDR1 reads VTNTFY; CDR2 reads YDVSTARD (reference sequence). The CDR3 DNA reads TGTGCCACCTGGGACCCCCCAAGGGATTATAAGAAACTCTTT. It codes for CATWDPPRDYKKLF.

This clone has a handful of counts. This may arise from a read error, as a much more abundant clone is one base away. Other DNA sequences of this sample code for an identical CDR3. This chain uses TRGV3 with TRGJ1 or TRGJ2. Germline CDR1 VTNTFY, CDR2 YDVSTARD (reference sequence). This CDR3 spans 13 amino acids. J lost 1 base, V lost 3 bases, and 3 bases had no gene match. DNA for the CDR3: TGTGCCACCTGGGACGTTAATTATTATAAGAAACTCTTT. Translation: CATWDVNYYKKLF.